Listed below are T cell receptor beta chains from one sample, sequenced in a study of T cell clones after liver transplantation. Using immunoSEQ multiplex PCR, the repertoire was profiled, and TCRdb retains in-frame clones only, with some absent. The sample has approximately 65,000 clones; over 90% are singletons. Sequenced here: CD4+ T cells from blood, sampled approximately 26 months after liver transplant. The receptors were sampled from a human patient who received a liver transplant. Some of the T cells might come from the graft donor. CDR3s include the opening cysteine and the closing phenylalanine or tryptophan. The order of the fields is V gene, CDR3 protein.

V gene: TRBV19
CDR3 protein: CATHPGADTQYF

V gene: TRBV6-6
CDR3 protein: CASSLTRTGNEQFF

V gene: TRBV5-4
CDR3 protein: CASSAFKGQQETQYF

V gene: TRBV6-6
CDR3 protein: CASSGQSQETQYF

V gene: TRBV18
CDR3 protein: CASSPLATNEKLFF

V gene: TRBV6-1
CDR3 protein: CASSDPPSPQHF

V gene: TRBV9
CDR3 protein: CASSQGSDIQYF

V gene: TRBV4-1
CDR3 protein: CASSQLRRDKNTGELFF

V gene: TRBV7-3
CDR3 protein: CASSSPTGELFF

V gene: TRBV13
CDR3 protein: CASSLTYRDSSYEQYF

V gene: TRBV28
CDR3 protein: CASSFDFEAFF

V gene: TRBV28
CDR3 protein: CASSRGSSGNTIYF

V gene: TRBV28
CDR3 protein: CASSGDRTTREKLFF

V gene: TRBV18
CDR3 protein: CASSPGTRHTGELFF

V gene: TRBV28
CDR3 protein: CASSGSSTRYEQFF

V gene: TRBV29-1
CDR3 protein: CSVGTRVADTQYF

V gene: TRBV5-6
CDR3 protein: CASSRGETQYF

V gene: TRBV6-1
CDR3 protein: CASSANRGQGNSTF

V gene: TRBV4-1
CDR3 protein: CASSQSQLAGGKDYEQYF

V gene: TRBV18
CDR3 protein: CASSPTLGTSVTDTQYF

V gene: TRBV7-2
CDR3 protein: CASSHFPGQGSNQPQHF

V gene: TRBV25-1
CDR3 protein: CASSVTGGETQYF

V gene: TRBV5-6
CDR3 protein: CASSWATNYGYTF

V gene: TRBV19
CDR3 protein: CVASDRSTDTQYF

V gene: TRBV5-1
CDR3 protein: CASSLDGFSNQPQHF

V gene: TRBV9
CDR3 protein: CASSVGGKTNTEAFF

V gene: TRBV14
CDR3 protein: CASSRPGGVGGELFF

V gene: TRBV10-3
CDR3 protein: CAISEGSNRGETQYF

V gene: TRBV19
CDR3 protein: CASPDPTGELFF

V gene: TRBV28
CDR3 protein: CASSLGEDTQYF

V gene: TRBV9
CDR3 protein: CASSPRTSGTYNEQFF

V gene: TRBV11-3
CDR3 protein: CASSFSGTGGNTIYF

V gene: TRBV9
CDR3 protein: CASSALRGSAEAFF

V gene: TRBV5-6
CDR3 protein: CASSLVPGSTDTQYF

V gene: TRBV5-4
CDR3 protein: CASSSGQGRDGYTF

V gene: TRBV19
CDR3 protein: CASSSTSGRNQPQHF

V gene: TRBV7-2
CDR3 protein: CASSLSTSGTYEQYF

V gene: TRBV7-3
CDR3 protein: CASSPRDRNTGELFF

V gene: TRBV11-3
CDR3 protein: CATEPGQGMQEQYF

V gene: TRBV5-6
CDR3 protein: CASSLRGHEQYF

V gene: TRBV5-5
CDR3 protein: CASSPDGGFTIYF

V gene: TRBV10-1
CDR3 protein: CASSESINYGYTF

V gene: TRBV28
CDR3 protein: CASSHRGDTEAFF

V gene: TRBV27
CDR3 protein: CASSFARSYEQYF

V gene: TRBV5-5
CDR3 protein: CASSLVGGRGNQPQHF

V gene: TRBV5-8
CDR3 protein: CASSIGGEQYF

V gene: TRBV5-5
CDR3 protein: CASSPLSARQETQYF

V gene: TRBV7-8
CDR3 protein: CASSSGTGHTDTQYF

V gene: TRBV7-2
CDR3 protein: CASSPPSGAREQYF

V gene: TRBV4-1
CDR3 protein: CASSGPTGELFF

V gene: TRBV7-3
CDR3 protein: CASSRDPNTGELFF

V gene: TRBV28
CDR3 protein: CASSTNRGGPDTQYF

V gene: TRBV5-4
CDR3 protein: CASSLASENYGYTF

V gene: TRBV6-5
CDR3 protein: CASSPGGPYEQYF

V gene: TRBV29-1
CDR3 protein: CSALGALVGGDEKLFF

V gene: TRBV5-6
CDR3 protein: CASSSNWVGEKLFF

V gene: TRBV1
CDR3 protein: CTSSLRSTLAGAQTDTQYF